This passage covers 16 T cell receptor beta chains from one sample sequenced in a study of control samples from healthy donors and cancer patients (dated by TCRdb to between 2020 and 2021). The library came from the immunoSEQ multiplex PCR assay. Not all clones reach the TCRdb copy of this immuneACCESS table, which keeps in-frame sequences only. Checked studies attribute under half of the gap to unresolved V genes and leave the rest unexplained. This sample holds over 50,000 clones; under 90% were observed only once. The ten largest account for roughly 9.1% of the sample. The specimen sequenced was blood. These receptors were taken from a man between 65 and 80 years old in good health.

The chain joins TRBV7-9 to TRBJ1-1, with 9 bases identical to TRBD1. This CDR3 comprises 15 residues. V lost 5 bases, J lost 5 bases, and 9 bases stayed unmatched. Looked up from germline, CDR1 is SEHNR and CDR2 is FQNEAQ (reference sequence). The CDR3 sequence is CASSHSGTGWTEAFF. DNA for the CDR3: TGTGCCAGCAGCCATTCCGGGACAGGGTGGACTGAAGCTTTCTTT.

V and J are TRBV18 and TRBJ1-4; D remains ambiguous. Trimming took off 3 bases at V and 0 bases at J, with 5 bases between the two ends. Germline lookup yields CDR1 KGHSH and CDR2 LQKENI. The CDR3 sequence is 14 residues long. DNA of the CDR3: TGTGCCAGCTCACCCGGGGCAACTAATGAAAAACTGTTTTTT. It is translated as CASSPGATNEKLFF.

Regarding this clone: The same CDR3 also results from other DNA sequences found in this sample. The chain employs TRBV5-4 and TRBJ2-1; D tentatively reads TRBD1 or TRBD2 (5 bases each). There are 16 residues in the CDR3. Germline CDR1 SGHNT, CDR2 YYREEE (reference sequence). The ends were cut back, 0 bases at V and 0 bases at J, with 10 bases in the middle. The CDR3 nucleotides read TGTGCCAGCAGCTTGGGAGGGGCAAGCTCCTACAATGAGCAGTTCTTC. Its protein is CASSLGGASSYNEQFF.

V and J are TRBV19 and TRBJ1-2, with D tentatively TRBD1 (6 bases). Trimming left V 6 bases short and J 2 bases short, with 10 bases between. Germline V gene data show CDR1 as LNHDA and CDR2 as SQIVND (reference sequence). The CDR3 contains 13 residues. Written as DNA, the CDR3 is TGTGCCAGTAGCGACCAGGGGAACTATGGCTACACCTTC. Encoded protein: CASSDQGNYGYTF. The whole variable domain, remainder taken from reference TRBV19 and TRBJ1-2, is DGGITQSPKYLFRKEGQNVTLSCEQNLNHDAMYWYRQDPGQGLRLIYYSQIVNDFQKGDIAEGYSVSREKKESFPLTVTSAQKNPTAFYLCASSDQGNYGYTFGSGTRLTVV.

This rearrangement joins TRBV5-4 to TRBJ2-1, with 10 bases that match TRBD2. Germline-derived CDR1 and CDR2 are SGHNT and YYREEE (reference sequence). Trimming cost V 4 bases and J 5 bases; bases outside gene matches: 6. This CDR3 spans 15 amino acids. CDR3 nucleotide sequence: TGTGCCAGCAGCGTCTCCGGGACTAGCGACAATGAGCAGTTCTTC. It yields the protein CASSVSGTSDNEQFF.

V gene TRBV2 combines with J gene TRBJ2-7, with 16 bases lining up with TRBD2. Trimming took 6 bases from V and 4 from J; bases not matched to a gene: 12. Looked up from germline, CDR1 is SNHLY and CDR2 is FYNNEI. The CDR3 has 18 amino acids. Here the CDR3 DNA reads TGTGCCAGCAGGGGACCGGGACTAGCGGGAGGGCCGGAATACGAGCAGTACTTC. Its protein product is CASRGPGLAGGPEYEQYF. Looking up the rest from reference TRBV2 and TRBJ2-7 gives the full variable domain: EPEVTQTPSHQVTQMGQEVILRCVPISNHLYFYWYRQILGQKVEFLVSFYNNEISEKSEIFDDQFSVERPDGSNFTLKIRSTKLEDSAMYFCASRGPGLAGGPEYEQYFGPGTRLTVT.

This clone was counted a few times. The gene calls are TRBV24-1 and TRBJ2-5; a possible D gene is TRBD2 (5 bases). This CDR3 has 14 amino acids. Deletions cut 4 bases from V and 1 base from J, with 9 bases between. Germline V gene lookup returns CDR1 KGHDR and CDR2 SFDVKD. CDR3 sequence reads: CATSDLEGQETQYF. CDR3 nucleotide sequence: TGTGCCACCAGTGACCTCGAGGGCCAAGAGACCCAGTACTTC.

The rearrangement uses TRBV7-9 and TRBJ2-7; D not certain. V was shortened by 1 base and J by 6 bases, with 4 bases between the two germline ends. This CDR3 contains 11 residues. Germline V gives CDR1 SEHNR, CDR2 FQNEAQ (reference sequence). In DNA, the CDR3 is TGTGCCAGCAGCTTAGGGCCCGAGCAGTACTTC. Protein sequence: CASSLGPEQYF.

V usage is TRBV9 and J usage is TRBJ2-1; 12 nucleotides match TRBD2. The CDR3 length is 13 residues. The trim removed 3 bases at V and 10 bases at J, leaving 2 bases unmatched. Per the germline V gene, CDR1 is SGDLS and CDR2 is YYNGEE. CDR3 sequence: CASSAGLAGEQFF. DNA for the CDR3: TGTGCCAGCAGCGCCGGACTAGCGGGAGAGCAGTTCTTC. The full variable domain, its missing parts supplied by reference TRBV9 and TRBJ2-1, is DSGVTQTPKHLITATGQRVTLRCSPRSGDLSVYWYQQSLDQGLQFLIQYYNGEERAKGNILERFSAQQFPDLHSELNLSSLELGDSALYFCASSAGLAGEQFFGPGTRLTVL.

The chain has TRBV28 and TRBJ1-5, with a weak D call TRBD1 (6 bases). The V end was cut by 5 bases, the J end by 6 bases, with 20 bases between. The CDR3 covers 16 residues. CDR1 is MDHEN and CDR2 is SYDVKM in the germline V gene. The CDR3 nucleotides are TGTGCCAGCAGTCTGTGGGGGGCAGGGGAGGTTCAGCCCCAGCATTTT. Amino acid sequence: CASSLWGAGEVQPQHF.

This chain connects TRBV7-2 to TRBJ2-1; D possibly corresponds to TRBD2 (5 bases). The CDR3 has 15 amino acids. Germline-derived CDR1 and CDR2 are SGHTA and FQGNSA. With 2 bases removed from V and 0 bases from J, the gap between germline ends came to 8 bases. CDR3 bases: TGTGCCAGCAGCTTACTACGGGGCTCCTACAATGAGCAGTTCTTC. Its protein is CASSLLRGSYNEQFF.

This chain uses TRBV7-9 with TRBJ2-1, with 16 bases matching TRBD2. CDR1 and CDR2 from the germline V gene are SEHNR and FQNEAQ (reference sequence). J gave up 5 bases and V 4 bases, and 8 bases lay outside the gene matches. This CDR3 region has 18 residues. For the CDR3, the DNA is TGTGCCAGCAGCTCAGAGGGACTAGCGGGAGGGTTCCACAATGAGCAGTTCTTC. It yields the protein CASSSEGLAGGFHNEQFF.

The chain carries TRBV6-5 and TRBJ1-2; D uncertain. CDR3 length equals 16 residues. V was shortened by 0 bases and J by 0 bases, with 11 bases between the two germline ends. From germline, CDR1 is MNHEY and CDR2 SVGAGI. CDR3 in DNA: TGTGCCAGCAGTTACTCGGTGGCAGTTACTAACTATGGCTACACCTTC. Translated, it gives CASSYSVAVTNYGYTF.

The V and J genes are TRBV6-1 and TRBJ2-7; 9 bases map to TRBD1. The V and J ends lost 6 bases and 3 bases, in that order; junction bases with no gene match: 6. This CDR3 spans 14 amino acids. From germline, CDR1 is MNHNS and CDR2 SASEGT. The CDR3 is CASREQGAVYEQYF. CDR3 in DNA: TGTGCCAGCAGAGAACAGGGGGCAGTCTACGAGCAGTACTTC.

The chain carries TRBV5-4 and TRBJ1-1, with 7 bases lining up with TRBD1. V was clipped by 4 bases and J by 0 bases; unmatched bases: 3. From germline, CDR1 is SGHNT and CDR2 YYREEE (reference sequence). This CDR3 has 14 residues. Written as DNA, the CDR3 is TGTGCCAGCAGCGACAGGGCCATGAACACTGAAGCTTTCTTT. Amino acid sequence: CASSDRAMNTEAFF. Complete variable domain (other parts from reference TRBV5-4 and TRBJ1-1): ETGVTQSPTHLIKTRGQQVTLRCSSQSGHNTVSWYQQALGQGPQFIFQYYREEENGRGNFPPRFSGLQFPNYSSELNVNALELDDSALYLCASSDRAMNTEAFFGQGTRLTVV.

The CDR3 sequence is CASSTRNGTVSYTGELFF. Written as DNA, the CDR3 is TGTGCCAGCAGTACTAGAAACGGGACAGTGAGTTACACCGGGGAGCTGTTTTTT. The V call is TRBV27, the J call TRBJ2-2, with 7 bases lining up with TRBD1. Unmatched junction bases numbered 15, after V lost 5 bases and J lost 3 bases. The germline V gene has CDR1 MNHEY and CDR2 SMNVEV (reference sequence). CDR3 length: 18 residues.